This is a list of T cell receptor beta chains from one sample in a study of cytomegalovirus exposure and HLA in healthy donors. Only in-frame clones appear in the TCRdb table, and some are missing; sequencing was by immunoSEQ multiplex PCR. The profile shows approximately 150,000 clones, approximately 84% of them singletons. Sequenced input: PBMCs. These receptor sequences come from a man aged 50 to 60 in good health and CMV-seropositive. The CDR3 runs from the conserved cysteine through the conserved F or W. Clone size is stated in some rows and not others, as once, few, many or a class when expanded.

CDR3 | V | size
CASDTSGLVNQPQHF | TRBV28 | NA
CASIVGRNSGELFF | TRBV2 | NA
CSVVWGLLMNTEAFF | TRBV29-1 | NA
CASSFGLAATQETQYF | TRBV5-5 | NA
CASSVSQRNNEQFF | TRBV18 | NA
CSSSLGGSGYTF | TRBV7-9 | NA
CASSSPAGANVLTF | TRBV28 | NA
CASSGGGGQPQHF | TRBV9 | NA
CASSVGTEDQPQHF | TRBV9 | NA
CASSLEQAAYEQYF | TRBV5-5 | few
CASSLGPRGNYEQYF | TRBV5-1 | once
CASSPPDRHEQYF | TRBV7-2 | NA
CASSIVRGRQPQHF | TRBV19 | NA
CASSRLAGGPQTQYF | TRBV14 | few
CASSPPGQGLYNEQFF | TRBV9 | NA
CASSHYDRGLGDTQYF | TRBV4-1 | NA
CAWSVPTSGYSGADTQYF | TRBV30 | NA
CASSVGLGRGQPQHF | TRBV9 | NA
CASRRGGGFYEQYF | TRBV27 | NA
CASRQAGGLDTQYF | TRBV6-6 | NA
CASSPRPDSYNEQFF | TRBV9 | once
CASSPGQSGNTIYF | TRBV18 | NA
CASSSRPSNEKLFF | TRBV28 | NA
CASTRTDNTEAFF | TRBV5-1 | NA
CASSLPGAAEAFF | TRBV7-9 | few
CASSPGTNYGYTF | TRBV28 | NA
CASSLTGWAGELFF | TRBV7-3 | few
CASGNGGAPDTQYF | TRBV2 | NA
CASSIGTSGGSVNEQFF | TRBV7-8 | NA
CASSPGLKETQYF | TRBV2 | NA
CASSPPDRRETQYF | TRBV18 | few
CASSRVVQETQYF | TRBV5-1 | once
CASSRDPGQDIQYF | TRBV5-6 | NA
CASSIGAGRSGANVLTF | TRBV19 | NA
CSSSLFFSSSGNTIYF | TRBV7-9 | few
CASSYSSGSYEQYF | TRBV6-5 | NA
CASSLSGGQYNEQFF | TRBV7-8 | NA
CASSLRGGRNTEAFF | TRBV7-6 | NA
CASSVRKEQYF | TRBV7-3 | NA
CASSLRGVGQETQYF | TRBV5-6 | NA
CASRNRESTEAFF | TRBV21-1 | NA
CSASQGYEQYF | TRBV20-1 | NA
CASSVAGQGWTEAFF | TRBV9 | NA
CASSQDRRGNYGYTF | TRBV4-1 | NA
CASSFLTGEPYGYTF | TRBV5-8 | NA
CASRRSTEAFF | TRBV30 | NA
CASKKGGSSYEQYF | TRBV28 | NA
CASSLTGESHNEQYF | TRBV6-1 | NA
CASSTGGLYEQYF | TRBV5-1 | NA
CASSPAGTSKYEQYF | TRBV28 | NA
CASNRRSGNEQFF | TRBV27 | NA
CASSPLDRSGNTIYF | TRBV5-6 | once
CASSPGHDTGELFF | TRBV5-1 | NA